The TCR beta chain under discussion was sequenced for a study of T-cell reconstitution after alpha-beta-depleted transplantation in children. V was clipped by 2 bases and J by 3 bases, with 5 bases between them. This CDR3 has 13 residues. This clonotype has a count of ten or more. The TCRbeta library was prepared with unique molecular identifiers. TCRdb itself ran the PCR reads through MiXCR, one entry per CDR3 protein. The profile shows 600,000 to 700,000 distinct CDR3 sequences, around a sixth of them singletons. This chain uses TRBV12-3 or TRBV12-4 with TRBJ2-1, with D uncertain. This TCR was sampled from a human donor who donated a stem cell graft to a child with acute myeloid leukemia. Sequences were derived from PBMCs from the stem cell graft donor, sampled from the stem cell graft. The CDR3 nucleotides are TGTGCCAGCAGTTTAATACACTACAATGAGCAGTTCTTC. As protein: CASSLIHYNEQFF.